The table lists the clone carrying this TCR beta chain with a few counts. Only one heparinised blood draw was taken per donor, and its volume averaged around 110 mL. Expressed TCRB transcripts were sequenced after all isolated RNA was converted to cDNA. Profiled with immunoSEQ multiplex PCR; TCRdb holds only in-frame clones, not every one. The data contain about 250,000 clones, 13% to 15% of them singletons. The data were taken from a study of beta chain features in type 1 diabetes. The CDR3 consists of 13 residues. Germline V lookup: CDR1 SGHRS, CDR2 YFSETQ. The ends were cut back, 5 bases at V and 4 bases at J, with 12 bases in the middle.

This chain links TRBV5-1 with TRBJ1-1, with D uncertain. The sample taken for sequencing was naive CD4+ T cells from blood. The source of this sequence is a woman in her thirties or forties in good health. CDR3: CASRIASSTEAFF. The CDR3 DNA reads TGCGCCAGCAGAATCGCGTCGAGCACTGAAGCTTTCTTT.